This T cell receptor beta chain was found in a study of shared clonotypes between healthy human individuals. The study's findings and limits: Memory subsets had estimated richness that was generally smaller than that of naive subsets. Of the naive CD4 clonotypes, around 5.2% were shared across a few donors. Some clonotypes were shared by all four sorted-subset donors, while others were not shared. The non-shared ones had lower generation probabilities than the shared ones.

Each subset's genomic DNA was shared equally among a number of immunoSEQ plates. Using immunoSEQ multiplex PCR, the repertoire was profiled, and TCRdb retains in-frame clones only, with some absent. In the table there are about 1.5 million clones, 95% to 99% of which are singletons. As concerns this clone: Its target is not known.

Material: naive CD4+ T cells sorted from blood. Subset described: CD45RA+ positively selected. This sequence was found in a man aged 25-45 years in good health.

This chain's CDR3 is CASRDTRGEQFF. CDR3 DNA: TGTGCCAGCAGGGATACCAGGGGTGAGCAGTTCTTC. V is TRBV6-5 and J is TRBJ2-1; D possibly corresponds to TRBD1 (6 bases). The CDR3 spans 12 residues. Germline V gene lookup returns CDR1 MNHEY and CDR2 SVGAGI. Trimming took off 6 bases at V and 9 bases at J, with 12 bases between the two ends.